This TCR beta chain was captured by sequencing in a study of blood T cell repertoires in COVID-19. Study-level background: COVID-19 samples from acute and convalescent phases originated in the United States, Italy and Spain. In each case, the material was cDNA or gDNA derived from T cells, B-cell-depleted T cells, or PBMCs.

This CDR3 is 16 amino acids long. The V and J ends lost 2 bases and 0 bases respectively, with 8 bases between them. CDR1 is MNHNS, CDR2 SASEGT, per germline. As originally analysed: Amplification from reference gene primers served as the basis for estimated nucleated cell counts. The protocol was immunoSEQ multiplex PCR, while the TCRdb copy is restricted to in-frame clones and leaves out a portion. V, J and clone size are taken as reported in that table, and D and trimming were inferred from the DNA itself. Of about 110,000 clones listed, 80% were seen once; the top ten hold about 4.5%. The V call is TRBV6-1, the J call TRBJ2-6, with no clear D. What was sequenced was peripheral blood. The clonotype comes from a human donor in a cohort sampled during active or convalescent COVID-19. CDR3 residues: CASSELLSSGANVLTF. CDR3 sequence (DNA): TGTGCCAGCAGTGAACTGTTGTCCTCTGGGGCCAACGTCCTGACTTTC.